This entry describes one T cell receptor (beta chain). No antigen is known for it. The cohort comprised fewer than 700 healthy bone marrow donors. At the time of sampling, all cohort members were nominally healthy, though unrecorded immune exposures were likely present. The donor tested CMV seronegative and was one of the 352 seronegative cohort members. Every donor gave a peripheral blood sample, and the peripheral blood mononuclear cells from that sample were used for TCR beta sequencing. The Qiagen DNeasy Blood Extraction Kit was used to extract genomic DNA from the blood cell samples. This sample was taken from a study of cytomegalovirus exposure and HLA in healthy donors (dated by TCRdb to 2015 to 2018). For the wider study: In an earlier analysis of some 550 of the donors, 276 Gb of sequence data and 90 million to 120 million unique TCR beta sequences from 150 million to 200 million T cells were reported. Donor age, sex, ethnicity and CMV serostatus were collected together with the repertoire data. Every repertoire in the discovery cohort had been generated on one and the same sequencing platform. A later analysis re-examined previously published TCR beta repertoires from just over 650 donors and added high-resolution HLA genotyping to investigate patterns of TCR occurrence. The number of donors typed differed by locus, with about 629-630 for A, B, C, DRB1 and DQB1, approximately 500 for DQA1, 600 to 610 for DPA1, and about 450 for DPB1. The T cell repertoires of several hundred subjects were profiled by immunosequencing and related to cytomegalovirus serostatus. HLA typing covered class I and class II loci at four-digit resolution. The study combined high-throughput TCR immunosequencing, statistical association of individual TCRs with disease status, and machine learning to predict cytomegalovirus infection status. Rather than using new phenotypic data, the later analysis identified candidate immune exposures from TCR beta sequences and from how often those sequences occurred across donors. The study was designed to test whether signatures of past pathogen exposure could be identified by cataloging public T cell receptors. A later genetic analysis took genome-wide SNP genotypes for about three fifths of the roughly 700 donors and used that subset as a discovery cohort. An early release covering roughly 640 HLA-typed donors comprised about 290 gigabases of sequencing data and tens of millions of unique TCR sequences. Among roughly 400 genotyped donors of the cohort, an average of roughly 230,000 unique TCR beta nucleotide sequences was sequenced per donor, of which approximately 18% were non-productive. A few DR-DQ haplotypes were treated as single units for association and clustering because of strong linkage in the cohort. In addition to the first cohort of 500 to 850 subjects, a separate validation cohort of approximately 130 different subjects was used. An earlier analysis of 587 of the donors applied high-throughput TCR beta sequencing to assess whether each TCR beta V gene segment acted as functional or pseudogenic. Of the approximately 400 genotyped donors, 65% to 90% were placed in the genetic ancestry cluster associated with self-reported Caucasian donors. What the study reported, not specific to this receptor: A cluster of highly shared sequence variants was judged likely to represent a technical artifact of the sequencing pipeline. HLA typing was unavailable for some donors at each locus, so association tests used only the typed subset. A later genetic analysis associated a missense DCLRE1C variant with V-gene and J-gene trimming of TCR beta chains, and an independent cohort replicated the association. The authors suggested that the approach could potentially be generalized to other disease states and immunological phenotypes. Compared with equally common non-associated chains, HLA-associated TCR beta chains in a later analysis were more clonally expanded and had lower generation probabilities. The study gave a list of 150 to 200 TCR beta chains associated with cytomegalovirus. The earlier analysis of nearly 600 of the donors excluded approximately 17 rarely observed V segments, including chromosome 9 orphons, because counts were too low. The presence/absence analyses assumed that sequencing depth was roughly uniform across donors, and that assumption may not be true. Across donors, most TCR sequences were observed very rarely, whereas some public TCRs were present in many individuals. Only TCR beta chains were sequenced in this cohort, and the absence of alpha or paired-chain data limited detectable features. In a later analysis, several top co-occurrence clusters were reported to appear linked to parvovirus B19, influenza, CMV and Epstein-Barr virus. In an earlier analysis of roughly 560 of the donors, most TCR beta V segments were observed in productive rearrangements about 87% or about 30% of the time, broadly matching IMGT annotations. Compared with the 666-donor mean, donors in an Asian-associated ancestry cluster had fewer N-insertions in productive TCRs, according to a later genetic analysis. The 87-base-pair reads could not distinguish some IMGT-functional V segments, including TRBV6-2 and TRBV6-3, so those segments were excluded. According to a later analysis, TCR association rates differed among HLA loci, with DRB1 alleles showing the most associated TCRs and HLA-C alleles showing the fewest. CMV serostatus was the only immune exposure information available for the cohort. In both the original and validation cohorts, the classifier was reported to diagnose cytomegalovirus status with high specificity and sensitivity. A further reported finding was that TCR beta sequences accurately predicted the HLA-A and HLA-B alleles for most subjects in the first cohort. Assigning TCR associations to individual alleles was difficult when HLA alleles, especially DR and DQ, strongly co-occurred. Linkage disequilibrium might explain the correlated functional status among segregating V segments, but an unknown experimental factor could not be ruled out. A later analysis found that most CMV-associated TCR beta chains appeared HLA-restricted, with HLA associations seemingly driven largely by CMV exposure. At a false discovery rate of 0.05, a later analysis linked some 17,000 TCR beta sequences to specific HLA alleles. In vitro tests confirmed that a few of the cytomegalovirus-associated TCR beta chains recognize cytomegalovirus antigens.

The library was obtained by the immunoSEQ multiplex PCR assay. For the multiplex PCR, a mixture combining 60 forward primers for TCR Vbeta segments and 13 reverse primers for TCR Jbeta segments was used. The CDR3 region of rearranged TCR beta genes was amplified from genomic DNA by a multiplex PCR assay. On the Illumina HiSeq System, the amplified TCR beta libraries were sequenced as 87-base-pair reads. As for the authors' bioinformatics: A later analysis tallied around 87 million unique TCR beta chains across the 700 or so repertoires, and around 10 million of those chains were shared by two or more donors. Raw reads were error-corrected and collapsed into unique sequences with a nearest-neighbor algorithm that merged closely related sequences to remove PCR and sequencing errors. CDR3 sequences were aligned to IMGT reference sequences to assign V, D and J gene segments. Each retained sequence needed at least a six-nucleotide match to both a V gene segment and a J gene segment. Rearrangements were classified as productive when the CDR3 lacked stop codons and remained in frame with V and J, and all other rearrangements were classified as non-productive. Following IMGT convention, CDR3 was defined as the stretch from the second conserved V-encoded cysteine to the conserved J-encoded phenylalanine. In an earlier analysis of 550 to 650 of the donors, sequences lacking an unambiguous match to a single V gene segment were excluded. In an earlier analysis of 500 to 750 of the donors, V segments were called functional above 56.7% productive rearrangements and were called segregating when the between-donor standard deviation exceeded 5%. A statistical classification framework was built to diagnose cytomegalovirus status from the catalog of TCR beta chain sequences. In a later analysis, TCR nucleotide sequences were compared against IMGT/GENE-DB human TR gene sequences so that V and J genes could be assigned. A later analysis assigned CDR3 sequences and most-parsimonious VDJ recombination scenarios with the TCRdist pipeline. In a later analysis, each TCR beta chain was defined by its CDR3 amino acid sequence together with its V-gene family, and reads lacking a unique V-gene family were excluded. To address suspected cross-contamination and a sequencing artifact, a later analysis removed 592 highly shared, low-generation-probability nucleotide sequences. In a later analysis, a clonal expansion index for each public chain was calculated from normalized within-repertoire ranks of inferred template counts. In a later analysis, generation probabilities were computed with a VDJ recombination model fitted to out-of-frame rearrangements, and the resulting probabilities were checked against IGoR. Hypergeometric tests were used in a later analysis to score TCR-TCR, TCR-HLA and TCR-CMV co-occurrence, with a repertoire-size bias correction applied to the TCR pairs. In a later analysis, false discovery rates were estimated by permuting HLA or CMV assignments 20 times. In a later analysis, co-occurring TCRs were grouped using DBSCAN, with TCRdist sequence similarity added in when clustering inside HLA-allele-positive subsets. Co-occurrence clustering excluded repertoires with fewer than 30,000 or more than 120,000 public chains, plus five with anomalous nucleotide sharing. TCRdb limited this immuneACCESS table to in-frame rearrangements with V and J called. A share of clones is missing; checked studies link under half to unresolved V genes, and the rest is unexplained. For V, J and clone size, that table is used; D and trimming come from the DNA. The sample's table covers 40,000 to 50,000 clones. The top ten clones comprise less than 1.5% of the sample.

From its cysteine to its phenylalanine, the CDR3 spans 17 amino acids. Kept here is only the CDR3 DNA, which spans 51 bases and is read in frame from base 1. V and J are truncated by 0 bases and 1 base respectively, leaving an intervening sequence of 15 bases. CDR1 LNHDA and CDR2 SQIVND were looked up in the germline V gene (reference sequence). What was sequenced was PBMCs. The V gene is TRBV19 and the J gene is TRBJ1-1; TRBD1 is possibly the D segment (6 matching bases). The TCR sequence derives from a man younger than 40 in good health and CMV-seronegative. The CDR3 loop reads CASSIDGRGSSNTEAFF. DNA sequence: TGTGCCAGTAGTATAGATGGGAGGGGGTCGTCGAACACTGAAGCTTTCTTT.